This TCR beta chain is from a study of response to subunit inactivated influenza vaccine. Study-wide results and limits: A suggestion made by the authors is that each seasonal influenza vaccination recruits few new T cells.

As for this clonotype: Its matching antigen is unknown.

TCRdb analysed the RT-PCR reads with MiXCR anew, one entry per CDR3 protein. The table has around 500,000 distinct CDR3 sequences, approximately 10% seen once. In germline, CDR1 is DFQATT, CDR2 SNEGSKA (reference sequence). V lost 5 bases and J lost 4, with 9 bases in between. The CDR3 totals 11 residues. V usage is TRBV20-1 and J usage is TRBJ2-7, with D possibly TRBD2 on 5 matching bases. The sample consisted of PBMCs from blood, taken about 6 weeks after vaccination. The source of this sequence is a man in his fifties or sixties who received an inactivated influenza vaccine. The CDR3 coding sequence is TGCAGTGCTTCACGGGGATACGAGCAGTACTTC. It codes for CSASRGYEQYF.